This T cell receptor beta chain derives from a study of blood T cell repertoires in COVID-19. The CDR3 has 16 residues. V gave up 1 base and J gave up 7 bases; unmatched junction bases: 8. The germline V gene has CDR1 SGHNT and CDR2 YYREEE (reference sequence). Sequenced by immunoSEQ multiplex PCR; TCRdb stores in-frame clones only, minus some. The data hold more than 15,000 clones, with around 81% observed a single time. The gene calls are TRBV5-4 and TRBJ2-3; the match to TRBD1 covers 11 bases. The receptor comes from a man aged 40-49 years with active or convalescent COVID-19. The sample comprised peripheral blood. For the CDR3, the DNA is TGTGCCAGCAGCTTGTCCGGGGACAGGGGGAGAAATACGCAGTATTTT. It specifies CASSLSGDRGRNTQYF.